What follows are 3 T cell receptor beta chains derived from one specimen sequenced in a study of cytomegalovirus exposure and HLA in healthy donors. It was with 60 Vbeta and 13 Jbeta primers that the PCR ran. TCRdb keeps only in-frame clones here, not all; method: immunoSEQ multiplex PCR. The sample has some 150,000 clones. Material for sequencing was PBMCs. The source is a young woman in good health and CMV-seronegative.

The V gene is TRBV7-6, the J gene TRBJ2-3, with D perhaps matching TRBD2 (6 bases). This CDR3 has 15 amino acids. V was cut by 5 bases and J by 0 bases, with 12 bases left in between. Germline CDR1 SGHVS, CDR2 FNYEAQ. The CDR3 DNA reads as TGTGCCAGCAGCCCCCGGGAGCTAAGCACAGATACGCAGTATTTT. Encoded protein: CASSPRELSTDTQYF.

The chain recombines TRBV7-3 with TRBJ1-1; 7 bases match TRBD1. In germline, CDR1 is SGHTA, CDR2 FQGTGA. V lost 4 bases and J lost 5; bases outside the gene matches: 4. CDR3 length: 13 amino acids. For the CDR3, the DNA is TGTGCCAGCAGCTATCAACAGGGGACTGAAGCTTTCTTT. This encodes CASSYQQGTEAFF.

The chain employs TRBV5-8 and TRBJ1-2, with 7 bases aligning to TRBD1. Per germline, CDR1 SGHTS and CDR2 YDEGEE. The trim removed 2 bases at V and 4 bases at J, leaving 8 bases unmatched. The CDR3 spans 15 residues. The CDR3 DNA reads TGTGCCAGCAGCTTTGACAGGGAATATTCCTATGGCTACACCTTC. As protein: CASSFDREYSYGYTF.